The next 15 T cell receptor beta chains were all read from a single sample in a study of Graves' ophthalmopathy and Graves' hyperthyroidism. Investigators amplified TCR beta CDR3 regions from RNA transcripts. HTBI primers served in a first-round RT-PCR, which a second-round multiplex PCR followed. TCRdb fed the multiplex PCR reads into MiXCR, producing one record per CDR3 protein. This table holds around 590,000 distinct CDR3 sequences, roughly 40% found once. Material: peripheral blood or thyroid tissue (not recorded which). The source of these receptors is an adult man with Graves' hyperthyroidism.

V is TRBV4-2 and J is TRBJ2-7, with D perhaps matching TRBD1 (6 bases). V was pared by 1 base and J by 7 bases, with 11 bases between. The CDR3 spans 13 residues. Germline values: CDR1 LGHNA, CDR2 YNFKEQ. This chain's CDR3 is CASSQVGTTEQYF. The CDR3 nucleotides are TGTGCCAGCAGCCAAGTAGGGACAACAGAGCAGTACTTC.

There are many counts of this clonotype. V usage is TRBV10-3 and J usage is TRBJ2-7; D remains unclear. Germline CDR1 reads ENHRY; CDR2 reads SYGVKD. The CDR3 has 15 amino acids. V was pared by 3 bases and J by 0 bases, with 12 bases between. The CDR3 nucleotides are TGTGCCATCAGTGACACCCAGCAGGACTCCTACGAGCAGTACTTC. This encodes CAISDTQQDSYEQYF.

In regard to this clonotype: Given a much more abundant clone one base away, this may be a read error. The V and J genes are TRBV7-2 and TRBJ1-2; D might be TRBD1 (5 bases). The CDR3 spans 13 residues. Germline CDR1 reads SGHTA; CDR2 reads FQGNSA. The V and J ends lost 3 bases and 3 bases respectively, with 8 bases between them. CDR3 in DNA: TGTACCAGCAGCTTGGGGGTTCACTATGGCTACACCTTC. Amino acid sequence: CTSSLGVHYGYTF.

This sequence joins TRBV24-1 and TRBJ2-7; 10 bases are a match to TRBD2. CDR3 length equals 14 residues. Trimming took 9 bases from V and 7 from J; bases not matched to a gene: 11. Germline CDR1 is KGHDR and CDR2 is SFDVKD. CDR3 nucleotides: TGTGCCACCGGGTCTAGCGGGAGTAGCGATGAGCAGTACTTC. Translating it yields CATGSSGSSDEQYF.

V and J are TRBV7-9 and TRBJ1-2; TRBD1 matches at 7 bases. The CDR3 runs to 15 residues. Germline assignment: CDR1 SEHNR and CDR2 FQNEAQ (reference sequence). The V segment lost 6 bases and the J segment 4 bases; nucleotides outside the gene matches: 11. The CDR3 sequence is CASSSTGALFYGYTF. Written as DNA, the CDR3 is TGTGCCAGCAGTTCTACAGGGGCCCTATTCTATGGCTACACCTTC.

Concerning this clonotype itself: This may be a read error, as it is one base from a much larger clone. This chain joins TRBV5-5 and TRBJ2-5; D remains unclear. CDR1 is SGHKS, CDR2 YYEKEE, per germline (reference sequence). The CDR3 length is 11 residues. The CDR3 is CAGSSKETQYF. The CDR3 DNA reads TGTGCCGGCAGCTCAAAAGAGACCCAGTACTTC.

This clonotype appeared once. The CDR3 protein is CATPDAGQGAREQYF. The CDR3 DNA reads as TGTGCCACCCCGGACGCCGGACAGGGAGCTCGCGAGCAGTACTTC. The V call is TRBV10-3, the J call TRBJ2-7, with 8 bases matching TRBD1. The CDR3 is 15 amino acids. CDR1 and CDR2 (germline): ENHRY, SYGVKD. Trimming cost V 10 bases and J 6 bases; bases outside gene matches: 17.

This clonotype has at least ten counts. CDR3 in amino acids: CSARQRAYGYTF. CDR3 nucleotides: TGCAGTGCTAGACAGAGGGCCTATGGCTACACCTTC. The rearrangement joins TRBV20-1 to TRBJ1-2; D gene unclear. This CDR3 spans 12 amino acids. In germline, CDR1 is DFQATT, CDR2 SNEGSKA (reference sequence). V gave up 2 bases and J gave up 4 bases, with 8 bases separating them.

The chain combines TRBV7-2 with TRBJ1-1; the D gene is possibly TRBD1 (5 bases). This CDR3 contains 13 residues. The germline gives CDR1 SGHTA, CDR2 FQGNSA. V was shortened by 1 base and J by 11 bases, with 14 bases between the two germline ends. The CDR3 protein is CASSLGGQPLAFF. Here the CDR3 DNA reads TGTGCCAGCAGCTTAGGGGGCCAGCCCCTGGCTTTCTTT.

On this clonotype: A much larger clonotype is one base distant, so this may be a read error. The CDR3 does not end in the conserved phenylalanine or tryptophan, so this is likely a read error. This chain connects TRBV6-6 to TRBJ1-5; 7 bases line up with TRBD1. Germline V lookup: CDR1 MNHNY, CDR2 SVGAGI (reference sequence). This CDR3 region has 15 residues. V shed 6 bases, J shed 2 bases, and the junction held 7 bases outside the gene matches. CDR3 amino acids: CASSIQGTGNQPQHL. The CDR3 DNA sequence: TGTGCCAGCAGCATACAGGGGACAGGCAATCAGCCCCAGCATCTT.

The genes are TRBV11-1 and TRBJ2-7; 9 positions match TRBD1. This CDR3 spans 16 amino acids. Germline assignment: CDR1 SGHAT and CDR2 FQDESV (reference sequence). Germline trimming cut 5 bases from V and 10 bases from J; bases unmatched to any gene: 18. For the CDR3, the DNA is TGTGCCAGCAGCCCGATAAGTTCCGGGACAGGGCTGCAACAGTACTTC. This encodes CASSPISSGTGLQQYF.

This clonotype was counted at least ten times. The genes are TRBV7-3 and TRBJ1-5; weak D call: TRBD1 (5 bases). From germline, CDR1 is SGHTA and CDR2 FQGTGA. Trimming pared 0 bases from V and 5 bases from J, leaving 5 bases between. The CDR3 runs to 13 residues. CDR3 sequence (DNA): TGTGCCAGCAGCTTAACCAGGGATCAGCCCCAGCATTTT. It encodes CASSLTRDQPQHF.

The sample holds many counts of this clonotype. The rearrangement joins TRBV2 to TRBJ2-7; D may be TRBD2 (6 bases). The CDR3 extends over 17 amino acids. CDR1 and CDR2 (germline): SNHLY, FYNNEI. The germline V and J ends were trimmed by 7 bases and 2 bases, with 24 bases remaining between them. The chain's CDR3 is CASMDTADGGTTYEQYF. The CDR3 DNA is TGTGCCAGCATGGACACAGCAGACGGCGGGACCACCTACGAGCAGTACTTC.

This clonotype was counted a few times. The chain couples TRBV6-6 to TRBJ1-1, with a possible D match to TRBD1 (5 bases). CDR3 length equals 13 residues. CDR1 and CDR2 (germline): MNHNY, SVGAGI (reference sequence). V was trimmed by 8 bases and J by 3 bases, leaving 13 bases between them. CDR3 bases: TGTGCCAGCGGGGGGGTAGGGGACACTGAAGCTTTCTTT. Amino acids: CASGGVGDTEAFF.

This chain joins TRBV6-5 and TRBJ1-4, with D possibly matching TRBD1 (5 bases). V was shortened by 6 bases and J by 5 bases, with 10 bases between the two germline ends. The CDR3 is 13 amino acids. CDR1 is MNHEY and CDR2 is SVGAGI in the germline V gene. The CDR3 bases are TGTGCCAGCAGACAGGTGAAGAATGAAAAACTGTTTTTT. Translated: CASRQVKNEKLFF.